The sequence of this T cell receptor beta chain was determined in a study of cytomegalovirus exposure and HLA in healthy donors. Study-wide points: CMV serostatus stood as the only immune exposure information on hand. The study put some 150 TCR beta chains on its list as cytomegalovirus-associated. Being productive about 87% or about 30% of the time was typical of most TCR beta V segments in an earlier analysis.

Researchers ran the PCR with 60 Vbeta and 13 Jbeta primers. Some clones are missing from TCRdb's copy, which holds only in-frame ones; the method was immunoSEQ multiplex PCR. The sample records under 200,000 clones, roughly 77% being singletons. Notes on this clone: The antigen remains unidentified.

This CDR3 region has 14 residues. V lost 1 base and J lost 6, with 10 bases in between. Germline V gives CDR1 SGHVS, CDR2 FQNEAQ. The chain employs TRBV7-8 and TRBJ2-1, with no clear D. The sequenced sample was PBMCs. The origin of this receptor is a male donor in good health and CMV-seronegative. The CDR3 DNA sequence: TGTGCCAGCAGCTTAGGGGCTGAAGGCAATGAGCAGTTCTTC. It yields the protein CASSLGAEGNEQFF.